This note documents a single TCR beta chain sequence. Antigen: not known. These data belong to a study of T cell repertoires in aging, cancer and after chemotherapy. Turning to the study itself: The whole study produced a dataset of several million TCR reads.

Multiplex touch-down PCR with TRB-A/B primers amplified rearranged V-D-J TRB sequences. TCRdb reanalysed the multiplex PCR reads using MiXCR and keeps one entry per CDR3 protein. The sample comprises some 1,000 distinct CDR3 sequences, 29% of which are singletons, and about a quarter rests with the top ten. General study points: In each cancer cohort, median generation probability increased across chemotherapy, suggesting thymic output rebounded.

TCR beta rearrangements were amplified from peripheral blood genomic DNA. After removal of 11 bases from V and 3 bases from J, the junction contained 11 bases not matched to a gene. This CDR3 is 14 amino acids long. Germline V gives CDR1 MNHNS, CDR2 SASEGT. Sequenced sample: blood. This clonotype originated in a human donor with a solid tumor. V and J are TRBV6-1 and TRBJ2-7; 9 positions match TRBD1. CDR3 in amino acids: CAAGPGTGIYEQYF. The CDR3 DNA reads as TGTGCCGCCGGACCCGGGACAGGGATCTACGAGCAGTACTTC.